These T cell receptor beta chains were read from a single sample in a study of vaccination and CD4 T cells after COVID-19. No antigen is known for these receptors. Each CDR3 protein gets one entry after TCRdb re-called the PCR reads with MiXCR. This sample has under 15,000 distinct CDR3 sequences, with roughly two fifths found just once. Sample: CD4+ T cells from blood, cultured in vitro, taken after SARS-CoV-2 vaccination. The source is a human donor who had recovered from COVID-19. The CDR3 runs from the conserved cysteine through the conserved F or W. D genes are given only for firm matches. Clone size is stated in some rows and not others, as once, few, many or a class when expanded.

abundance,j_gene,d_gene,v_gene,CDR3aa,CDR3nt
NA,TRBJ2-3,NA,TRBV20-1,CSAARGLLSTDTQYF,TGCAGTGCTGCGAGAGGCCTTCTTAGCACAGATACGCAGTATTTT
NA,TRBJ2-5,TRBD2,TRBV7-8,CASSLEASGWEWYF,TGTGCCAGCAGCTTAGAGGCTAGCGGGTGGGAGTGGTACTTC
NA,TRBJ2-3,TRBD1,TRBV7-6,CASSLLTGLESTDTQYF,TGTGCCAGCAGCTTGTTGACAGGGTTGGAGAGCACAGATACGCAGTATTTT
few,TRBJ2-5,NA,TRBV7-2,CASSLAGETQYF,TGTGCCAGCAGCTTAGCAGGGGAGACCCAGTACTTC
NA,TRBJ1-1,NA,TRBV6-2/TRBV6-3,CASSRKQNTEAFF,TGTGCCAGCAGTCGTAAGCAGAACACTGAAGCTTTCTTT
NA,TRBJ2-7,NA,TRBV9,CASSVAPGYEQYF,TGTGCCAGCAGCGTAGCCCCAGGCTACGAGCAGTACTTC
NA,TRBJ1-6,TRBD1,TRBV30,CAWSGGQGNSPLHF,TGTGCCTGGAGTGGGGGACAGGGGAATTCACCCCTCCACTTT
few,TRBJ2-3,NA,TRBV7-9,CASSWEGRTDTQYF,TGTGCCAGCAGCTGGGAAGGACGCACAGATACGCAGTATTTT
NA,TRBJ2-7,NA,TRBV2,CASSERPYTSSEQYF,TGTGCCAGCAGTGAGCGTCCCTATACCTCTTCCGAGCAGTACTTC
NA,TRBJ2-6,NA,TRBV6-2/TRBV6-3,CASSYRGHSGANVLTF,TGTGCCAGCAGTTACAGGGGACACTCTGGGGCCAACGTCCTGACTTTC
NA,TRBJ2-5,TRBD1,TRBV5-1,CASSTTGTGWETQYF,TGCGCCAGCAGCACTACCGGGACAGGGTGGGAGACCCAGTACTTC
NA,TRBJ1-2,NA,TRBV6-5,CASSYAPPRAGYTF,TGTGCCAGCAGTTACGCCCCCCCCAGGGCTGGCTACACCTTC
few,TRBJ2-1,NA,TRBV20-1,CSARTQKGHNEQFF,TGCAGTGCTAGGACCCAAAAAGGTCACAATGAGCAGTTCTTC
NA,TRBJ2-7,NA,TRBV7-2,CASTPTGRGPYEQYF,TGTGCCAGCACCCCAACCGGCCGGGGTCCCTACGAGCAGTACTTC
NA,TRBJ2-5,TRBD1,TRBV6-1,CASAQGEYETQYF,TGTGCCAGCGCACAGGGGGAATACGAGACCCAGTACTTC
NA,TRBJ1-2,NA,TRBV10-3,CATRLGEGTNYGYTF,TGTGCCACTCGCCTGGGAGAGGGTACTAACTATGGCTACACCTTC
few,TRBJ2-7,TRBD2,TRBV20-1,CSARLLAGGGSYEQYF,TGCAGCGCTAGGTTGCTAGCGGGGGGCGGATCCTACGAGCAGTACTTC
NA,TRBJ1-1,NA,TRBV6-5,CASSYWRGGKNTEALF,TGTGCCAGCAGTTACTGGCGGGGGGGCAAGAACACTGAAGCTCTCTTT
few,TRBJ1-2,NA,TRBV27,CASSLTELGGYTF,TGTGCCAGCAGTTTAACCGAGCTGGGGGGCTACACCTTC
NA,TRBJ2-3,TRBD2,TRBV20-1,CSARLAESTDTQYF,TGCAGTGCTAGACTAGCGGAAAGCACAGATACGCAGTATTTT
NA,TRBJ1-5,NA,TRBV10-2,CASSEGLWSNQPQHF,TGCGCCAGCAGTGAGGGGCTCTGGAGCAATCAGCCCCAGCATTTT
few,TRBJ2-3,TRBD2,TRBV20-1,CSAPGLATDTQYF,TGCAGTGCTCCGGGACTAGCGACAGATACGCAGTATTTT
NA,TRBJ2-1,TRBD2,TRBV20-1,CSARRLAGVEQFF,TGCAGTGCTAGGCGACTAGCGGGTGTTGAGCAGTTCTTC
few,TRBJ1-2,NA,TRBV2,CASTLRDLYGYTF,TGTGCCAGCACCCTCCGGGACCTCTATGGCTACACCTTC
few,TRBJ2-3,NA,TRBV20-1,CSAKSGIPSTDTQYF,TGCAGTGCCAAGTCCGGCATTCCGAGCACAGATACGCAGTATTTT
NA,TRBJ2-7,TRBD1,TRBV6-5,CASSYSGTGSTYEQYF,TGTGCCAGCAGTTACTCGGGGACAGGGTCGACCTACGAGCAGTACTTC
few,TRBJ2-7,TRBD1,TRBV29-1,CSVVWARGLGKNEQYF,TGCAGCGTTGTTTGGGCGAGGGGGCTTGGGAAGAACGAGCAGTACTTC
few,TRBJ2-3,TRBD2,TRBV6-1,CASSGTSGVELDTQYF,TGTGCCAGCAGCGGGACTAGCGGGGTTGAGTTGGATACGCAGTATTTT
few,TRBJ1-5,NA,TRBV6-1,CASSEQGLGNQPQHF,TGTGCCAGCAGTGAACAGGGGCTAGGCAATCAGCCCCAGCATTTT
NA,TRBJ1-6,TRBD1,TRBV20-1,CSARGQGAMTPLHF,TGCAGTGCTAGAGGACAGGGGGCGATGACACCCCTCCACTTT
few,TRBJ2-2,TRBD1,TRBV7-7,CASSSTQGATGELFF,TGTGCCAGCAGCTCCACCCAGGGGGCCACCGGGGAGCTGTTTTTT
NA,TRBJ1-2,TRBD1,TRBV12-3/TRBV12-4,CASSPVPGQGAPHGYTF,TGTGCCAGCAGTCCTGTCCCGGGACAGGGGGCGCCTCATGGCTACACCTTC
few,TRBJ1-2,NA,TRBV7-2,CASSLAPGNYGYTF,TGTGCCAGCAGCTTAGCCCCGGGTAACTATGGCTACACCTTC
few,TRBJ1-2,NA,TRBV30,CAWSVISYGYTF,TGTGCCTGGAGTGTAATAAGCTATGGCTACACCTTC
NA,TRBJ1-5,NA,TRBV6-1,CASSGTESNQPQHF,TGTGCCAGCAGTGGGACAGAGAGCAATCAGCCCCAGCATTTT
few,TRBJ2-7,TRBD1,TRBV6-1,CASTGGTGVYEQYF,TGTGCCAGCACCGGAGGGACAGGGGTGTACGAGCAGTACTTC
NA,TRBJ2-5,NA,TRBV28,CASSEPGRETQYF,TGTGCCAGCAGTGAGCCAGGCAGGGAGACCCAGTACTTC
NA,TRBJ2-7,NA,TRBV9,CASSATRLLTEFYEQYF,TGTGCCAGCAGCGCCACAAGGCTATTGACGGAGTTCTACGAGCAGTACTTC
NA,TRBJ1-2,TRBD1,TRBV6-1,CASSEGQGATYGYTF,TGTGCCAGCAGTGAAGGTCAGGGGGCCACATATGGCTACACCTTC
NA,TRBJ2-7,TRBD2,TRBV7-2,CASSRTSGLDEQYF,TGTGCCAGCAGCCGGACTAGCGGGCTAGACGAGCAGTACTTC
once,TRBJ1-3,NA,TRBV7-2,CASSLEGPATSSGNTIYF,TGTGCCAGCAGCTTAGAAGGGCCAGCAACGAGCTCTGGAAACACCATATATTTT
NA,TRBJ1-1,TRBD1,TRBV11-2,CASSLDLGTVNTEAFF,TGTGCCAGCAGCTTAGATCTAGGGACAGTGAACACTGAAGCTTTCTTT
NA,TRBJ1-2,TRBD1,TRBV12-3/TRBV12-4,CASSATGVYGYTF,TGTGCCAGCAGTGCCACAGGGGTCTATGGCTACACCTTC
NA,TRBJ1-2,NA,TRBV6-1,CASRRDGANYGCTF,TGTGCCAGCAGACGGGACGGTGCTAACTATGGCTGCACCTTC
few,TRBJ1-2,NA,TRBV7-2,CASSLVGDRYTF,TGTGCCAGCAGCTTGGTCGGGGATCGCTACACCTTC
NA,TRBJ2-1,TRBD2,TRBV24-1,CATEGAGGTNEQFF,TGTGCCACAGAAGGAGCGGGAGGTACCAATGAGCAGTTCTTC
few,TRBJ2-5,NA,TRBV20-1,CSAMGRTGRSQETQYF,TGCAGTGCTATGGGGCGAACGGGCCGATCACAAGAGACCCAGTACTTC
few,TRBJ2-3,TRBD2,TRBV20-1,CSAGTSGRDTQYF,TGCAGTGCCGGGACTAGCGGGAGGGATACGCAGTATTTT
NA,TRBJ2-1,NA,TRBV20-1,CSARDWGGKSYNEQFF,TGCAGTGCTAGAGATTGGGGCGGAAAATCCTACAATGAGCAGTTCTTC
medium-sized,TRBJ1-6,NA,TRBV7-2,CASSADTGILNSPLHF,TGTGCCAGCAGCGCAGACACAGGGATTTTGAATTCACCCCTCCACTTT
NA,TRBJ1-2,NA,TRBV19,CASSPTGLPEVGYTF,TGTGCCAGTAGTCCCACGGGACTCCCTGAGGTTGGCTACACCTTC
NA,TRBJ1-5,TRBD1,TRBV28,CASSQTAGGGQPQHF,TGTGCCAGCAGTCAAACCGCAGGGGGAGGTCAGCCCCAGCATTTT
NA,TRBJ2-2,TRBD2,TRBV20-1,CSARSPTSGQKHTGELFF,TGCAGTGCTAGAAGTCCGACTAGCGGACAAAAACACACCGGGGAGCTGTTTTTT
few,TRBJ1-3,NA,TRBV27,CASSYRAGNTIYF,TGTGCCAGCAGTTATAGGGCTGGAAACACCATATATTTT
few,TRBJ1-6,NA,TRBV6-1,CASRPVAGAGSPLHF,TGTGCCAGCAGACCCGTCGCGGGGGCAGGTTCACCCCTCCACTTT